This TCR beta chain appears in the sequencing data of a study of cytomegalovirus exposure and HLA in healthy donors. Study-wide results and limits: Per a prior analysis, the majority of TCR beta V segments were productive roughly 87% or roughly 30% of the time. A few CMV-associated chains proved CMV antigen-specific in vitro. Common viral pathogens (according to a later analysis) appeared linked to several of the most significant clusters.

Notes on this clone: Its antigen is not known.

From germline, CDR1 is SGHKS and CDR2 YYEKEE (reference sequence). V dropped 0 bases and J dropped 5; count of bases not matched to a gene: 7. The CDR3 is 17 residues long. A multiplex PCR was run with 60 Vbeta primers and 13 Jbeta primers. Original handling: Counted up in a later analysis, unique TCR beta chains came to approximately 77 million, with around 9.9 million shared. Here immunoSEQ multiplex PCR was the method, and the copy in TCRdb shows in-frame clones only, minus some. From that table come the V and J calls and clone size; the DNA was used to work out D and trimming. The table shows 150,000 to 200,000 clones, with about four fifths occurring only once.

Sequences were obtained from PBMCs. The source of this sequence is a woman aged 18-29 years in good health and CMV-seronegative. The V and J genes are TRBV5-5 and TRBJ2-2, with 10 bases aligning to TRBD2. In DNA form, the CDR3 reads TGTGCCAGCAGCTTGGTTAGGTTAGCGGGAGGTACCGGGGAGCTGTTTTTT. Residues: CASSLVRLAGGTGELFF.